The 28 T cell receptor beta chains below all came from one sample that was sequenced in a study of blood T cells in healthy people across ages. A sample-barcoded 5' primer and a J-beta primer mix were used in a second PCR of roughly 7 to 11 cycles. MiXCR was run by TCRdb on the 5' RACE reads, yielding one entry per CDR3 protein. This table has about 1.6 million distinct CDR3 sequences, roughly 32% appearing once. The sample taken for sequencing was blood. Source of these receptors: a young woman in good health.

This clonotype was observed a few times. The CDR3 spells CASRYSSGGYEQYF. The DNA of the CDR3 is TGTGCCAGCAGGTATTCTAGCGGGGGTTACGAGCAGTACTTC. The chain employs TRBV27 and TRBJ2-7; the match to TRBD2 covers 10 bases. The V gene end was trimmed by 6 bases and the J gene end by 4 bases; junction bases not matched to a gene: 6. CDR3 length: 14 residues. CDR1 MNHEY and CDR2 SMNVEV come from the germline V gene (reference sequence).

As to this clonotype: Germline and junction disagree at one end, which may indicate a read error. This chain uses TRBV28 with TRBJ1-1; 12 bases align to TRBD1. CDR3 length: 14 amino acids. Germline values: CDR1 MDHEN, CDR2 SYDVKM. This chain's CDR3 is CAAQDPGTGGEAFF. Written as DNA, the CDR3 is TGCGCCGCCCAGGACCCTGGGACAGGGGGCGAAGCTTTCTTT.

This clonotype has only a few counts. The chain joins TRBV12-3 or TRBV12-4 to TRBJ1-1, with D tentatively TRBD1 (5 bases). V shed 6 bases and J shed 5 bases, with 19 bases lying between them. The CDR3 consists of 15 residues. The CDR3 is CASSLTGPNRTEAFF. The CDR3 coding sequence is TGTGCCAGCAGCCTTACCGGACCGAACAGGACTGAAGCTTTCTTT.

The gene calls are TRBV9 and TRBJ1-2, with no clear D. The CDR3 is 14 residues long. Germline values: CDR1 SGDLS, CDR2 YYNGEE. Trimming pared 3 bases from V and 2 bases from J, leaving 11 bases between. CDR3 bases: TGTGCCAGCAGCGGTTTCACACCGAACTATGGCTACACCTTC. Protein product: CASSGFTPNYGYTF.

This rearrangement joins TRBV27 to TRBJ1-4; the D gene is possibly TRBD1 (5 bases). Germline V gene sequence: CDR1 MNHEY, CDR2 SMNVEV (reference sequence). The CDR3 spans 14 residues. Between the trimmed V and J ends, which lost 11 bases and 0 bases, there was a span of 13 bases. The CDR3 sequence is CAGPGIPTNEKLFF. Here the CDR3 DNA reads TGTGCCGGACCAGGGATACCAACTAATGAAAAACTGTTTTTT.

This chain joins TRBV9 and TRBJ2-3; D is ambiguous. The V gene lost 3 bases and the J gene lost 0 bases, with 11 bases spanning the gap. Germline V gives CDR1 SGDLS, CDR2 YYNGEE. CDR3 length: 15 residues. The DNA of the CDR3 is TGTGCCAGCAGCGGTAGGGTGGCTAGCACAGATACGCAGTATTTT. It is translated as CASSGRVASTDTQYF. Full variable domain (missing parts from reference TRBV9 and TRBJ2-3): DSGVTQTPKHLITATGQRVTLRCSPRSGDLSVYWYQQSLDQGLQFLIQYYNGEERAKGNILERFSAQQFPDLHSELNLSSLELGDSALYFCASSGRVASTDTQYFGPGTRLTVL.

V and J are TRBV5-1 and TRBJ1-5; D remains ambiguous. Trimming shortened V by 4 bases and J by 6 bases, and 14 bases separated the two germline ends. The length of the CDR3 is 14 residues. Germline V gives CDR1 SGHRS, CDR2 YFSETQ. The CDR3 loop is CASSPGSSSQPQHF. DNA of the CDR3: TGCGCCAGCAGCCCCGGGTCCTCCAGTCAGCCCCAGCATTTT.

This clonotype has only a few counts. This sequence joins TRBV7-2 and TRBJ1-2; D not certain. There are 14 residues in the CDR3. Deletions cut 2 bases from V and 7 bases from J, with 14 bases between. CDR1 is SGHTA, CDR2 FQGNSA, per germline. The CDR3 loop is CASSLTRTFRGYTF. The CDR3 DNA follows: TGTGCCAGCAGCTTAACCCGGACTTTTCGTGGCTACACCTTC.

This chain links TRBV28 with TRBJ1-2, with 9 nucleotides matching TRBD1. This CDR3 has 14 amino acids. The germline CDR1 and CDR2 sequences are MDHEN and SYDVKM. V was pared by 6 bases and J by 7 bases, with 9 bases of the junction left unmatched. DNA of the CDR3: TGTGCCAGCAGATCGGGACAGGGAAGTTTTGGCTACACCTTC. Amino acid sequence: CASRSGQGSFGYTF.

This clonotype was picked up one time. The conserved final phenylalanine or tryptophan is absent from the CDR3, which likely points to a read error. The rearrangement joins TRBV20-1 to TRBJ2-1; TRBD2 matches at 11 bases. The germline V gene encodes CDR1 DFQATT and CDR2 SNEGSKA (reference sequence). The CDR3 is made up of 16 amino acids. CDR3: CSARNSGRASYNEQFL. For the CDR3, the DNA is TGCAGCGCTAGAAATAGCGGGAGGGCCTCCTACAATGAGCAGTTCCTC.

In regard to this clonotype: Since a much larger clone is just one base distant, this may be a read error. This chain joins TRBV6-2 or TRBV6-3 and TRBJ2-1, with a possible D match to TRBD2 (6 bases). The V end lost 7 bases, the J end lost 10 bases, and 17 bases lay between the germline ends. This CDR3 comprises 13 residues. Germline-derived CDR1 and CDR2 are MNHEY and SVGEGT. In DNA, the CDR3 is TGTGCCAGCAACAACACTCAGGGAGGAGAGCAGTTCTTC. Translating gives CASNNTQGGEQFF.

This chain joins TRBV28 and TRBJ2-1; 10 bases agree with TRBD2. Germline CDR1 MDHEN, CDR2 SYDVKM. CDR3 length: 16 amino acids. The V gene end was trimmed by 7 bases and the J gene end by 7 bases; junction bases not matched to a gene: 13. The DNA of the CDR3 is TGTGCCAGCATAGGAGTGGCTAGCGGGAGAGGGAATGAGCAGTTCTTC. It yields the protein CASIGVASGRGNEQFF. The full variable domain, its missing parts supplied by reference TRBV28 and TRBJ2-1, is DVKVTQSSRYLVKRTGEKVFLECVQDMDHENMFWYRQDPGLGLRLIYFSYDVKMKEKGDIPEGYSVSREKKERFSLILESASTNQTSMYLCASIGVASGRGNEQFFGPGTRLTVL.

The CDR3 loop reads CASSLGSLALFGDTQYF. The CDR3 nucleotides read TGCGCCAGCAGCTTGGGGTCCCTAGCGCTCTTCGGGGATACGCAGTATTTT. J is TRBJ2-3 and V is TRBV5-1, with D perhaps TRBD2 (6 bases). The germline V and J ends were trimmed by 0 bases and 6 bases, with 20 bases remaining between them. The CDR3 has 17 residues. The germline V gene has CDR1 SGHRS and CDR2 YFSETQ.

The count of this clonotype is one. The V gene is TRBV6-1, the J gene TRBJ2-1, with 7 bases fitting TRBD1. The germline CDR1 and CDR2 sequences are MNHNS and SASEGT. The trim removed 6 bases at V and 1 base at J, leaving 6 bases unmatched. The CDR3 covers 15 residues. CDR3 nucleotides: TGTGCCAGCAGGAGAGGACAGGATTCCTACAATGAGCAGTTCTTC. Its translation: CASRRGQDSYNEQFF.

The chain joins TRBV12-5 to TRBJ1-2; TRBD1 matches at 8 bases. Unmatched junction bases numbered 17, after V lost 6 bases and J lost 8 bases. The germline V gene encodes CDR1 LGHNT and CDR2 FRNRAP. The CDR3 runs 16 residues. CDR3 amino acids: CASGRTTDRGSRGYTF. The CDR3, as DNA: TGTGCTAGTGGGAGAACGACCGACAGGGGATCGAGGGGCTACACCTTC.

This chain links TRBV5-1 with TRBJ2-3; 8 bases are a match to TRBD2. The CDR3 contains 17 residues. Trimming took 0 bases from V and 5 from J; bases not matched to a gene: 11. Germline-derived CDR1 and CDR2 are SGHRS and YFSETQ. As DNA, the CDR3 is TGCGCCAGCAGCTTGGAACCCCAGCGGGGGCCTGGAGATACGCAGTATTTT. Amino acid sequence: CASSLEPQRGPGDTQYF.

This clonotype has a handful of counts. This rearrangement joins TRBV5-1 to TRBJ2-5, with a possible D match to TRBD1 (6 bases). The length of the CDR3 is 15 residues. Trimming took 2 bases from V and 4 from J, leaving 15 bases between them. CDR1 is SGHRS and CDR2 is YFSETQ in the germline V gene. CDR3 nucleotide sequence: TGCGCCAGCAGCTTTTCATGGGGGCCGGGAGAGACCCAGTACTTC. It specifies CASSFSWGPGETQYF.

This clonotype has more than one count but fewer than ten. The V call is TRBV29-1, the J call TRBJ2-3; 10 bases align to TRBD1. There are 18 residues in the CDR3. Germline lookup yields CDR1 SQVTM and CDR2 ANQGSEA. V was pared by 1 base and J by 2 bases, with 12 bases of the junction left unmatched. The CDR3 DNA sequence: TGCAGCGTTGAAGTCCCGGGACAGGGGTCGACAATCACAGATACGCAGTATTTT. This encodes CSVEVPGQGSTITDTQYF.

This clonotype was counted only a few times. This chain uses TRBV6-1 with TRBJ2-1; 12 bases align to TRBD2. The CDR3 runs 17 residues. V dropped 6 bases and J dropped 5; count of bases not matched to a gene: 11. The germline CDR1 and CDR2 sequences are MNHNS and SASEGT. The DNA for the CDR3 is TGTGCCAGCAGCCGAGTGGTTGGACTAGCGGGAAACAATGAGCAGTTCTTC. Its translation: CASSRVVGLAGNNEQFF.

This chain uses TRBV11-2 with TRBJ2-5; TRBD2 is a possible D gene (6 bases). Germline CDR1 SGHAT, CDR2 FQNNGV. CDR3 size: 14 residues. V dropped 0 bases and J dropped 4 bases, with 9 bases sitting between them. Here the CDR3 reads CASSLERGVETQYF. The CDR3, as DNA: TGTGCCAGCAGCTTAGAGCGGGGAGTAGAGACCCAGTACTTC.

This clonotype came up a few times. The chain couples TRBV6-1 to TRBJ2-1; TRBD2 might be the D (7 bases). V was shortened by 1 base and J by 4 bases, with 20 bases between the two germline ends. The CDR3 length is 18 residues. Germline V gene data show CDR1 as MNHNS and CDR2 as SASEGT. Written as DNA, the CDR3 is TGTGCCAGCAGTGAAGAAGGGGGTAGCGGGCTTCCTTACAATGAGCAGTTCTTC. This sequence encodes CASSEEGGSGLPYNEQFF.

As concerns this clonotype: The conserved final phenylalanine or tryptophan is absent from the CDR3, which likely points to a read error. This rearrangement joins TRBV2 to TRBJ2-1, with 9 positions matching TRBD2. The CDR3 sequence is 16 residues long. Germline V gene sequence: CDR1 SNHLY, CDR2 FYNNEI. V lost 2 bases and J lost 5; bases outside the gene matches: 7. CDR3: CASSEFGLALNNEQFL. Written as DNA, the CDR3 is TGTGCCAGCAGTGAATTCGGACTAGCGCTAAACAATGAGCAGTTCTTA.

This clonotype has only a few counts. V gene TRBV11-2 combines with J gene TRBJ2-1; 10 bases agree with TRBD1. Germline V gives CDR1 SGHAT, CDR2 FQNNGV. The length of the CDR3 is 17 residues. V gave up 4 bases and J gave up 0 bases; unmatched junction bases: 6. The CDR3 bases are TGTGCCAGCAGCTCACCCTGGACAGGGGGCTCCTACAATGAGCAGTTCTTC. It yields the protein CASSSPWTGGSYNEQFF. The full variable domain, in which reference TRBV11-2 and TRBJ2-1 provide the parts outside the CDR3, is EAGVAQSPRYKIIEKRQSVAFWCNPISGHATLYWYQQILGQGPKLLIQFQNNGVVDDSQLPKDRFSAERLKGVDSTLKIQPAKLEDSAVYLCASSSPWTGGSYNEQFFGPGTRLTVL.

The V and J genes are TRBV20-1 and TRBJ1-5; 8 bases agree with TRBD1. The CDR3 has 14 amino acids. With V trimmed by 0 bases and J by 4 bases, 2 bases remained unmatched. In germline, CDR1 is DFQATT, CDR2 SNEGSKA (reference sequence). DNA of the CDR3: TGCAGTGCTAGAGACAGGGGGCCGAATCAGCCCCAGCATTTT. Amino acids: CSARDRGPNQPQHF.

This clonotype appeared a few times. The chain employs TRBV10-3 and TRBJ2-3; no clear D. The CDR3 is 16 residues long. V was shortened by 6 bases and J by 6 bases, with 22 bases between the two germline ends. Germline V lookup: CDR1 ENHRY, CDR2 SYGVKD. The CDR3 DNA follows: TGTGCCATCAGGGGTTCCTGGGCGACGCCATTGGATACGCAGTATTTT. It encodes CAIRGSWATPLDTQYF.

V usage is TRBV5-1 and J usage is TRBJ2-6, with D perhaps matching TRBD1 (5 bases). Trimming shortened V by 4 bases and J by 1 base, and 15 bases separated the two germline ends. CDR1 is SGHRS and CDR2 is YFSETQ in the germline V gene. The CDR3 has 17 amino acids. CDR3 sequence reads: CASSPTSRVSGANVLTF. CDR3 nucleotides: TGCGCCAGCAGCCCGACATCCAGGGTTTCTGGGGCCAACGTCCTGACTTTC. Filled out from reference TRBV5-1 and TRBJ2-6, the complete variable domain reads KAGVTQTPRYLIKTRGQQVTLSCSPISGHRSVSWYQQTPGQGLQFLFEYFSETQRNKGNFPGRFSGRQFSNSRSEMNVSTLELGDSALYLCASSPTSRVSGANVLTFGAGSRLTVL.

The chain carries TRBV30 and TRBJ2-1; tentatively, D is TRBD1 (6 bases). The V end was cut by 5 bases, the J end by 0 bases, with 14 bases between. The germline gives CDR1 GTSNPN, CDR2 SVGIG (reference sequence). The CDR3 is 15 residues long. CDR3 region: CAWGPDRRSYNEQFF. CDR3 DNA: TGTGCCTGGGGACCGGACAGACGCTCCTACAATGAGCAGTTCTTC.

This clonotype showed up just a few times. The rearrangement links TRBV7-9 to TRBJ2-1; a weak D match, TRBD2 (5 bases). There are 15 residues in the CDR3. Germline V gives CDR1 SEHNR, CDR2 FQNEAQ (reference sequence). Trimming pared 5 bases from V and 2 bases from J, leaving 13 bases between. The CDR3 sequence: CASSATTGTYNEQFF. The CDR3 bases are TGTGCCAGCAGCGCTACGACCGGGACCTACAATGAGCAGTTCTTC.